This TCR beta chain came from a study of control samples from healthy donors and cancer patients. Using immunoSEQ multiplex PCR, the repertoire was profiled, and TCRdb retains in-frame clones only, with some absent. The sample contains 90,000 or so clones, about 88% of which appear only once. Source material: blood. The receptor's source is a woman in her seventies in good health.

This CDR3 is CASSLGGRTSTDTQYF. The CDR3 DNA reads as TGTGCCAGCTCACTAGGGGGCAGGACCTCCACAGATACGCAGTATTTT. The V and J genes are TRBV18 and TRBJ2-3, with 7 bases identical to TRBD1. The CDR3 covers 16 residues. CDR1 and CDR2 from the germline V gene are KGHSH and LQKENI. V shed 4 bases, J shed 2 bases, and the junction held 9 bases outside the gene matches.